This T cell receptor beta chain is from a study of T cell responses to AZD1222 COVID-19 vaccine. Study findings and constraints: Clonal diversity was possibly underestimated, and white British individuals and females predominated among donors.

Data came from immunoSEQ multiplex PCR; TCRdb stores just in-frame clones and leaves some out. The sample consists of about 89,000 clones, about 82% of them appearing once. Regarding this clone: Its target is not known.

The receptor's source is an adult who received the AZD1222 COVID-19 vaccine. The specimen was peripheral blood, collected 28 days after the second AZD1222 dose.

The CDR3 loop reads CASSYGAGTFYGYTF. CDR3 sequence (DNA): TGTGCCAGCAGTTACGGGGCAGGTACCTTCTATGGCTACACCTTC. The chain links TRBV6-2 or TRBV6-3 to TRBJ1-2, with a weak D call TRBD1 (5 bases). Germline CDR1 reads MNHEY; CDR2 reads SVGEGT. The ends were cut back, 2 bases at V and 4 bases at J, with 14 bases in the middle. The CDR3 runs 15 residues.